Listed here are 22 T cell receptor beta chains from one sample, sequenced in a study of blood T cell repertoires in COVID-19. Method: immunoSEQ multiplex PCR; TCRdb's copy keeps in-frame clones and lacks some. The repertoire holds under 300,000 clones, with 70% to 90% as singletons. Sequences were obtained from PBMCs or T cells enriched from blood (not recorded which). All receptors derive from a woman aged 45-65 years who had recovered from COVID-19.

The CDR3 bases are TGTGCCAGCACCAAAGCGGGAGTTCCCTACAATGAGCAGTTCTTC. Its protein is CASTKAGVPYNEQFF. The chain is built from TRBV28 and TRBJ2-1; 8 bases agree with TRBD2. V lost 7 bases and J lost 2; bases outside the gene matches: 7. CDR3 length: 15 amino acids. CDR1 is MDHEN and CDR2 is SYDVKM in the germline V gene.

This chain connects TRBV7-8 to TRBJ2-5; a possible D gene is TRBD2 (6 bases). V was cut by 7 bases and J by 1 base, with 13 bases left in between. The CDR3 has 14 residues. The germline V gene encodes CDR1 SGHVS and CDR2 FQNEAQ. CDR3 protein: CASTPGAGQETQYF. CDR3 nucleotide sequence: TGTGCCAGCACCCCGGGAGCGGGCCAAGAGACCCAGTACTTC.

The chain employs TRBV6-1 and TRBJ1-5, with D possibly TRBD1 on 5 matching bases. The CDR3 totals 13 residues. Trimming stripped 3 bases from V and 6 bases from J, with 9 bases between. Germline CDR1 and CDR2: MNHNS and SASEGT. The CDR3 protein is CASSEMGRQPQHF. The CDR3 DNA is TGTGCCAGCAGTGAGATGGGGCGTCAGCCCCAGCATTTT.

The CDR3 DNA sequence: TGTGCCACCAGTGAAATAGCGGGAGTGGCGGAGACCCAGTACTTC. Encoded protein: CATSEIAGVAETQYF. This chain joins TRBV24-1 and TRBJ2-5; 9 nucleotides agree with TRBD2. The CDR3 has 15 amino acids. The germline gives CDR1 KGHDR, CDR2 SFDVKD. The V segment lost 4 bases and the J segment 5 bases; nucleotides outside the gene matches: 7.

V and J are TRBV27 and TRBJ2-2, with TRBD1 identical over 7 bases. The CDR3 has 16 amino acids. Germline assignment: CDR1 MNHEY and CDR2 SMNVEV (reference sequence). The V and J ends lost 0 bases and 0 bases, in that order; junction bases with no gene match: 1. CDR3 sequence (DNA): TGTGCCAGCAGTTTATCGGGACAGACGAACACCGGGGAGCTGTTTTTT. It is translated as CASSLSGQTNTGELFF.

V usage is TRBV5-6 and J usage is TRBJ1-4, with 7 bases lining up with TRBD1. Germline CDR1 SGHDT, CDR2 YYEEEE. The V segment lost 1 base and the J segment 3 bases; nucleotides outside the gene matches: 0. The CDR3 totals 14 residues. CDR3 residues: CASSLQGANEKLFF. The CDR3 region has the DNA TGTGCCAGCAGCTTGCAGGGGGCTAATGAAAAACTGTTTTTT.

The chain has TRBV7-8 and TRBJ2-1, with 12 bases lining up with TRBD1. The CDR3 totals 18 residues. Germline V gene sequence: CDR1 SGHVS, CDR2 FQNEAQ. V lost 5 bases to trimming and J lost 3 bases; unmatched junction nucleotides: 11. In nucleotides, the CDR3 is TGTGCCAGCAGCCCACCCCCGGGACAGGGGGCCAGCTACAATGAGCAGTTCTTC. Translation gives CASSPPPGQGASYNEQFF.

The V call is TRBV3-1 (or the pseudogene TRBV3-2), the J call TRBJ2-7, with 8 bases that match TRBD2. V was clipped by 4 bases and J by 12 bases; unmatched bases: 8. CDR3 length: 12 residues. Looked up from germline, CDR1 is LGHDT and CDR2 is YNNKEL (reference sequence). The CDR3 nucleotides read TGTGCCAGCAGCCTACCCGAAGCGGGAGTGTACTTC. Amino acids: CASSLPEAGVYF.

The chain couples TRBV5-6 to TRBJ1-2; maybe TRBD1 (6 bases). The CDR3 spans 11 residues. The V end was cut by 8 bases, the J end by 3 bases, with 8 bases between. Germline loops: CDR1 SGHDT, CDR2 YYEEEE. The CDR3 spells CASTGYYGYTF. The DNA of the CDR3 is TGTGCCAGTACAGGGTACTATGGCTACACCTTC.

This rearrangement joins TRBV18 to TRBJ1-6; a possible D gene is TRBD1 (6 bases). V gave up 5 bases and J gave up 8 bases, with 22 bases separating them. The CDR3 is 17 amino acids. CDR1 is KGHSH and CDR2 is LQKENI in the germline V gene. CDR3 DNA: TGTGCCAGCTCATCGAAGTCCGGAAGGTCAGGGGATTCACCCCTCCACTTT. Protein product: CASSSKSGRSGDSPLHF.

The chain carries TRBV5-1 and TRBJ2-1, with 9 bases fitting TRBD1. Germline CDR1 is SGHRS and CDR2 is YFSETQ. The CDR3 contains 20 residues. Trimming took 4 bases from V and 0 from J; bases not matched to a gene: 17. CDR3 sequence (DNA): TGCGCCAGCAGCAAGGGGTCGGGACAGGGTTCCCCAAACTCCTACAATGAGCAGTTCTTC. Protein product: CASSKGSGQGSPNSYNEQFF.

CDR3 nucleotides: TGTGCCAGCAGCTTCGGGGGATACGAGCAGTACTTC. Its protein product is CASSFGGYEQYF. The V call is TRBV27, the J call TRBJ2-7; tentative D call: TRBD2 (6 bases). V shed 6 bases and J shed 4 bases, with 10 bases lying between them. The CDR3 runs to 12 residues. Germline V gene sequence: CDR1 MNHEY, CDR2 SMNVEV (reference sequence).

The sample holds a few counts of this clone. V usage is TRBV6-5 and J usage is TRBJ1-3; D gene ambiguous. V lost 0 bases and J 4 bases, leaving 10 bases between the germline ends. The CDR3 spans 15 residues. Per the germline V gene, CDR1 is MNHEY and CDR2 is SVGAGI. CDR3 nucleotides: TGTGCCAGCAGTTACTCGATAAGCCCGGGAAACACCATATATTTT. It is translated as CASSYSISPGNTIYF.

The chain carries TRBV3-1 (or the pseudogene TRBV3-2) and TRBJ1-5, with no clear D. Trimming shortened V by 4 bases and J by 4 bases, and 11 bases separated the two germline ends. This CDR3 region has 14 residues. Germline values: CDR1 LGHDT, CDR2 YNNKEL (reference sequence). CDR3 protein: CASSRGVSNQPQHF. The CDR3 DNA reads as TGTGCCAGCAGCCGCGGGGTTAGTAATCAGCCCCAGCATTTT.

The V and J genes are TRBV10-1 and TRBJ2-7, with TRBD1 matching 8 bases. Trimming cost V 2 bases and J 3 bases; bases outside gene matches: 6. Per the germline V gene, CDR1 is WNHNN and CDR2 is SYGVQD (reference sequence). CDR3 length: 15 amino acids. CDR3 region: CASSEGTGGLYEQYF. The CDR3 DNA sequence: TGCGCCAGCAGTGAGGGCACAGGGGGTCTCTACGAGCAGTACTTC.

V gene TRBV28 combines with J gene TRBJ2-7; 7 bases are a match to TRBD1. This CDR3 spans 20 amino acids. V trimming: 4 bases; J trimming: 2 bases; junction bases outside the gene matches: 23. CDR1 is MDHEN, CDR2 SYDVKM, per germline. As DNA, the CDR3 is TGTGCCAGCAGTTCCTACTCCTCTAGGGGGCCGGGGCGTCGGGCCTACGAGCAGTACTTC. Its protein product is CASSSYSSRGPGRRAYEQYF.

The CDR3 region has the DNA TGCAGCGTTCAGGTAGCGGGAAACACCATATATTTT. Amino acids: CSVQVAGNTIYF. The chain combines TRBV29-1 with TRBJ1-3; D unresolved. CDR1 and CDR2 from the germline V gene are SQVTM and ANQGSEA. The CDR3 has 12 residues. Trimming stripped 5 bases from V and 4 bases from J, with 9 bases between.

V and J are TRBV7-9 and TRBJ1-1; no firm D call. The CDR3 totals 16 residues. Trimming removed 3 bases at V and 0 bases at J, with 14 bases between. Germline assignment: CDR1 SEHNR and CDR2 FQNEAQ (reference sequence). Written as DNA, the CDR3 is TGTGCCAGCAGCTTCGGGAAGGGCAACATGAACACTGAAGCTTTCTTT. Translating gives CASSFGKGNMNTEAFF.

The CDR3 spells CASSALAGSTDTQYF. DNA of the CDR3: TGTGCCAGCAGCGCATTAGCGGGCAGCACAGATACGCAGTATTTT. The V call is TRBV7-8, the J call TRBJ2-3, with 7 nucleotides matching TRBD2. Germline CDR1 is SGHVS and CDR2 is FQNEAQ. The V segment lost 5 bases and the J segment 0 bases; nucleotides outside the gene matches: 5. The CDR3 is 15 amino acids.

This clone was counted between two and nine times. The CDR3 bases are TGCAGCTCCGAAAAGACAATTCATCAGCCCCAGCATTTT. Amino acid sequence: CSSEKTIHQPQHF. This rearrangement joins TRBV29-1 to TRBJ1-5; the D is unclear. From germline, CDR1 is SQVTM and CDR2 ANQGSEA. CDR3 length: 13 residues. Trimming shortened V by 8 bases and J by 5 bases, and 16 bases separated the two germline ends.

V and J are TRBV6-5 and TRBJ1-6; TRBD1 agrees at 12 bases. Germline lookup yields CDR1 MNHEY and CDR2 SVGAGI. V trimming: 4 bases; J trimming: 15 bases; junction bases outside the gene matches: 10. There are 15 residues in the CDR3. The CDR3 reads CASSSGDRGRDFLHF. CDR3 nucleotide sequence: TGTGCCAGCAGTTCAGGGGACAGGGGGCGCGACTTCCTCCACTTT.

V usage is TRBV7-2 and J usage is TRBJ2-1; tentative D call: TRBD2 (6 bases). The CDR3 covers 15 residues. V gave up 5 bases and J gave up 5 bases, with 16 bases separating them. In germline, CDR1 is SGHTA, CDR2 FQGNSA. This chain's CDR3 is CASSALPGLNNEQFF. In DNA form, the CDR3 reads TGTGCCAGCAGCGCCCTCCCGGGACTGAACAATGAGCAGTTCTTC.